Listed below are T cell receptor beta chains from one sample, sequenced in a study of blood T cell repertoires in COVID-19. The protocol was immunoSEQ multiplex PCR, while the TCRdb copy is restricted to in-frame clones and leaves out a portion. The table includes 250,000 to 350,000 clones, around 87% detected once. The sequenced sample was peripheral blood. The receptors were sampled from a woman in her forties or fifties who had recovered from COVID-19. The conserved cysteine and the conserved F or W are not part of the CDR3 here. Fields, in order: D gene, J gene, V gene, CDR3 protein. A D gene is named only where the DNA matches it firmly.

>NA|TRBJ2-1|TRBV28
ASSLVVGSRNEQF
>NA|TRBJ1-2|TRBV6-5
ATKLDNYGYT
>NA|TRBJ2-7|TRBV10-3
AIRGTSPEQY
>NA|TRBJ1-4|TRBV7-2
ASSPVGKSNEKLF
>NA|TRBJ1-2|TRBV6-5
ASSSPGSWT
>NA|TRBJ1-1|TRBV30
AWRDTANTEAF
>NA|TRBJ1-2|TRBV27
ASSGQGNYGYT
>NA|TRBJ1-1|TRBV28
ASSYKQGFDTEAF
>NA|TRBJ2-2|TRBV7-2
ASSLLRGNTGELF
>NA|TRBJ2-3|TRBV28
ASIPRRGWGTDTQY
>TRBD2|TRBJ2-7|TRBV28
ASRPSGNSYEQY
>NA|TRBJ2-3|TRBV7-6
ASSLVIGSRADTQY
>NA|TRBJ1-2|TRBV7-9
ASSLAGALSGYGYT
>TRBD2|TRBJ2-1|TRBV9
ASSVLGGGYNEQF
>NA|TRBJ2-3|TRBV7-2
ASSPPGAESTDTQY
>TRBD1|TRBJ1-6|TRBV27
ASSYEGASSYNSPLH
>TRBD2|TRBJ2-5|TRBV2
ASSGPGGRLETQY
>TRBD2|TRBJ2-3|TRBV4-2
ASSLRLARGSADTQY
>NA|TRBJ1-5|TRBV7-2
ASSLVSRGDQPQH
>NA|TRBJ2-2|TRBV5-8
ASSLVYGEWTGELF
>TRBD1|TRBJ2-3|TRBV9
ASGPGTGRGDTQY
>TRBD1|TRBJ2-5|TRBV10-3
AISPTGKEVTQY
>NA|TRBJ2-1|TRBV5-8
ASSFSPGYSYNEQF
>TRBD2|TRBJ2-5|TRBV19
ASSALAAHGTQY
>TRBD2|TRBJ2-2|TRBV2
ASSLAEHTGELF
>TRBD2|TRBJ2-2|TRBV10-3
AISGRAGGPNTGELF
>TRBD1|TRBJ1-1|TRBV25-1
ASRENRGDTEAF
>NA|TRBJ2-5|TRBV5-4
ASSGSLEETQY
>NA|TRBJ2-3|TRBV7-3
ASSSPTTNTDTQY
>TRBD2|TRBJ2-7|TRBV28
ASSTSGRTYEQY
>TRBD1|TRBJ2-5|TRBV7-9
ASSPRTGEGETQY
>TRBD2|TRBJ2-5|TRBV6-5
ASSYVTTSGKETQY
>TRBD1|TRBJ1-2|TRBV28
ASWDREAYGYT
>NA|TRBJ2-1|TRBV20-1
SAPSYNEQF
>TRBD1|TRBJ1-1|TRBV6-2/TRBV6-3
ASSTIQGQRAEAF
>NA|TRBJ2-2|TRBV10-3
AITPFPDTGELF
>NA|TRBJ2-7|TRBV5-4
ASSWGHEQY
>NA|TRBJ1-1|TRBV6-2/TRBV6-3
ASSYFSNTEAF
>NA|TRBJ1-6|TRBV7-9
ASSAAGGDYSPLH
>NA|TRBJ2-3|TRBV9
ASSVRGAGADTQY
>TRBD1|TRBJ1-2|TRBV19
ASSIGTGLRGYT
>NA|TRBJ1-6|TRBV9
ASSVLPDSYNSPLH
>TRBD1|TRBJ2-2|TRBV3-1/TRBV3-2
ASSQDPGGDTGELF